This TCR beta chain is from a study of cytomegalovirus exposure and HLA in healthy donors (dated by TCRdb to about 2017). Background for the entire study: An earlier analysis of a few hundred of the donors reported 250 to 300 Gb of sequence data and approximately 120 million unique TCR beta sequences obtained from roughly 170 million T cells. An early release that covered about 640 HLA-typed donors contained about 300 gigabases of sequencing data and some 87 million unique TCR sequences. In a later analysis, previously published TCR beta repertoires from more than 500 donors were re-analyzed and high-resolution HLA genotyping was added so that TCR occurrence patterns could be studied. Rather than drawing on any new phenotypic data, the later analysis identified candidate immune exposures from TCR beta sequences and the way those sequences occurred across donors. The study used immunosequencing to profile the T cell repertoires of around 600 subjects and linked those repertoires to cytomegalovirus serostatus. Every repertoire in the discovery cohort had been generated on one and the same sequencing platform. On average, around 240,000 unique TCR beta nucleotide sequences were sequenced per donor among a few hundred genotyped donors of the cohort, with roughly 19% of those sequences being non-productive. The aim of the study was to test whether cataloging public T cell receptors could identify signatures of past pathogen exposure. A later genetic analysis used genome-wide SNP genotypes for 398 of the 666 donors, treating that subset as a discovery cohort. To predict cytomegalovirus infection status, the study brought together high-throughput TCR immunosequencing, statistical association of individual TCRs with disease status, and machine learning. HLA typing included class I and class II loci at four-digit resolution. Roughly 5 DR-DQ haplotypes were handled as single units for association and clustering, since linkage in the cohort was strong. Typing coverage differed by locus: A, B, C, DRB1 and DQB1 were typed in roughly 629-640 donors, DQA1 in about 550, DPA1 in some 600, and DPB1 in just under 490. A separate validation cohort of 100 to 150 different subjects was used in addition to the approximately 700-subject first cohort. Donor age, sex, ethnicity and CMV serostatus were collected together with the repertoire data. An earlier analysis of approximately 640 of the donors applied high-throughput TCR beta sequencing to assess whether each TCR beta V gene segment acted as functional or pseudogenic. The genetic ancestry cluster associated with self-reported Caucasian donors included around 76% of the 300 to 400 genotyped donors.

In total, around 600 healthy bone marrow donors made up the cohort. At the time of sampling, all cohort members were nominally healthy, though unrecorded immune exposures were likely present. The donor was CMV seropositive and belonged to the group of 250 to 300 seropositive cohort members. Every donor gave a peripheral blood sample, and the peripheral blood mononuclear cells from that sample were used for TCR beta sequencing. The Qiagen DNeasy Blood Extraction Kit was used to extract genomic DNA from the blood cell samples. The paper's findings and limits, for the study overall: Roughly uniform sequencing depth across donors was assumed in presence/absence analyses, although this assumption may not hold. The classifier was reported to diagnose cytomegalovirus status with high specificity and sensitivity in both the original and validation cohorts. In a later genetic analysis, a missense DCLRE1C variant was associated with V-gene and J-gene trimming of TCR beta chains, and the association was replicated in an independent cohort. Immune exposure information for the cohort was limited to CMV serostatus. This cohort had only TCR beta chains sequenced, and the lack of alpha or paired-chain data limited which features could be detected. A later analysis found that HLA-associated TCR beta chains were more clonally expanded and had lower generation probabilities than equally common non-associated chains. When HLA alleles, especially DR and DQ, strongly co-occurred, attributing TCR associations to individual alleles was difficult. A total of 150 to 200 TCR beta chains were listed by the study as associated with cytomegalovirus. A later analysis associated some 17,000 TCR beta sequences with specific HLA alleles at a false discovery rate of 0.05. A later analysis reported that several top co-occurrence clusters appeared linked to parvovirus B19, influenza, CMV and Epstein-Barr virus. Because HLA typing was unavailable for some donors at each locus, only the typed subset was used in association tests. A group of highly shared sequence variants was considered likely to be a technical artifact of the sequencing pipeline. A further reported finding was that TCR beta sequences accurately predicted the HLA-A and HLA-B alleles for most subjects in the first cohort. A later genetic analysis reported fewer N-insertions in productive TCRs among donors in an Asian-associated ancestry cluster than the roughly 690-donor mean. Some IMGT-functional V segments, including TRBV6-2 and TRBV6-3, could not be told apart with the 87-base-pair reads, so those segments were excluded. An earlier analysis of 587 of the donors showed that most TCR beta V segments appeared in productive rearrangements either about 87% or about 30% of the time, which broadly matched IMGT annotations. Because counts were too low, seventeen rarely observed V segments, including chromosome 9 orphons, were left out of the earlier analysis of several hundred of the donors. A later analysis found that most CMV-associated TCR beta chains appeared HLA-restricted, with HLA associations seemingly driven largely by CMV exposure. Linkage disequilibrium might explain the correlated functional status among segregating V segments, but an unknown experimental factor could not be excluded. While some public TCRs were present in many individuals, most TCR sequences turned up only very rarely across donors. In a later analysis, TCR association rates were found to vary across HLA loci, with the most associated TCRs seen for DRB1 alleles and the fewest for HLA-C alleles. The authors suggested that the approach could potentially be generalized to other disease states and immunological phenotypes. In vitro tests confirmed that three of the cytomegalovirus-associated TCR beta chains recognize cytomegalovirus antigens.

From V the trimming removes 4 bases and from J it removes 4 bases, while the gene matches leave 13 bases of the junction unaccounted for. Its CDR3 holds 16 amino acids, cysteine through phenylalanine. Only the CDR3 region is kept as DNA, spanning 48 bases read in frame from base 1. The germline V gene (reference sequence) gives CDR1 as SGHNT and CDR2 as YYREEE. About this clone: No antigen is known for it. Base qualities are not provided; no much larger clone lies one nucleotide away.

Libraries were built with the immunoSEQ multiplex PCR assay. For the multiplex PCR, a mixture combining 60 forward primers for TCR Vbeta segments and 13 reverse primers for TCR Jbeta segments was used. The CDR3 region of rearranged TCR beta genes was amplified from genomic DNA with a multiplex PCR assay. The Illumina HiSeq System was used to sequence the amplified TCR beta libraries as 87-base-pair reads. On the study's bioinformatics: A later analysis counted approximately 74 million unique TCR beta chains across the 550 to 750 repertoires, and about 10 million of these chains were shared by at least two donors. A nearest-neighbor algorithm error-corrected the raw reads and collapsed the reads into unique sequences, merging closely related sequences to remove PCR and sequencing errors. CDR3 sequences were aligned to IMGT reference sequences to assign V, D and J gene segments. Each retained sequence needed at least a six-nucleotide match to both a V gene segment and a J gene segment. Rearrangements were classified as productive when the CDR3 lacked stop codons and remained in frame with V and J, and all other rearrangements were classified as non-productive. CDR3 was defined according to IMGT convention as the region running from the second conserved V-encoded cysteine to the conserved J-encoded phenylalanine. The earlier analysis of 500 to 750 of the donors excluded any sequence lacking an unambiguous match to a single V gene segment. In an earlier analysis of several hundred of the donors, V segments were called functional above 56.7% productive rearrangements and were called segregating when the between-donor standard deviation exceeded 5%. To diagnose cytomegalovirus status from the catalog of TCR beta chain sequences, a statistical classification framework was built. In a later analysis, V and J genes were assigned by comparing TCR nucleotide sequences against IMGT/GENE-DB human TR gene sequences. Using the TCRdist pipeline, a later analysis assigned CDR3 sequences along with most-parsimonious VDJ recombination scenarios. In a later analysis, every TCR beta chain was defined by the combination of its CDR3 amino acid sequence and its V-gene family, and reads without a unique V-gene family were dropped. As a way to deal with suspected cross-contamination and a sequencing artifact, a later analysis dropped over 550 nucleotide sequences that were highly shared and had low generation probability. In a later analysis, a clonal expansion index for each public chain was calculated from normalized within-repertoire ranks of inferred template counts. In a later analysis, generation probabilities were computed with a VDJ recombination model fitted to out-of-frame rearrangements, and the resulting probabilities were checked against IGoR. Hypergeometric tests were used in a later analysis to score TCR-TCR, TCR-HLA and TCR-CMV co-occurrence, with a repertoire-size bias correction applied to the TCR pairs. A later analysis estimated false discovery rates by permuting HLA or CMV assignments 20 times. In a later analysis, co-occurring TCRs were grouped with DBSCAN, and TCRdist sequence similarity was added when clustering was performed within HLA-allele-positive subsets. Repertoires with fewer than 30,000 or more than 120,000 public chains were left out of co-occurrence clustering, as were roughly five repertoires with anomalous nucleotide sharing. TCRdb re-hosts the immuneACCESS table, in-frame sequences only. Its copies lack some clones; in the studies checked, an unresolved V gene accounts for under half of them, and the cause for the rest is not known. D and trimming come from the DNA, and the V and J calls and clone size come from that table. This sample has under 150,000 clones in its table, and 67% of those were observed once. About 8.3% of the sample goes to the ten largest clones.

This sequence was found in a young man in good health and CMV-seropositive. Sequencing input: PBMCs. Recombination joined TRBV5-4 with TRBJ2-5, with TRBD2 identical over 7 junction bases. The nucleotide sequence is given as TGTGCCAGCAGCCCGGCGGGCGGGGGAAGCGCAGAGACCCAGTACTTC. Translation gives CASSPAGGGSAETQYF.